The 24 T cell receptor beta chains presented below share a single source sample, sequenced in a study of blood T cell repertoires in COVID-19 (TCRdb year 2020). The library was prepared using the immunoSEQ multiplex PCR assay. TCRdb obtained this table from immuneACCESS and retained in-frame rearrangements with V and J assigned. These tables miss some clones; where compared with another copy, unresolved V genes account for less than half of the shortfall, and the remainder is unexplained. This sample lists some 200,000 clones; approximately 84% were detected once. The ten largest make up 2.6% of the sample. Sequencing input: peripheral blood. The receptors stem from a human donor with acute or convalescent COVID-19. The donor label of this sample is uncertain.

The rearrangement links TRBV11-1 to TRBJ1-2, with 7 bases fitting TRBD1. Germline lookup yields CDR1 SGHAT and CDR2 FQDESV (reference sequence). Trimming removed 5 bases from V and 0 bases from J; junction bases left unmatched: 9. The length of the CDR3 is 16 residues. The CDR3: CASSPATGRANYGYTF. CDR3 DNA: TGTGCCAGCAGCCCCGCGACAGGGAGAGCTAACTATGGCTACACCTTC. Together with reference TRBV11-1 and TRBJ1-2, the CDR3 gives the full variable domain: EAEVAQSPRYKITEKSQAVAFWCDPISGHATLYWYRQILGQGPELLVQFQDESVVDDSQLPKDRFSAERLKGVDSTLKIQPAELGDSAMYLCASSPATGRANYGYTFGSGTRLTVV.

The CDR3 protein is CAWSVQVRAEAFF. CDR3 nucleotide sequence: TGTGCCTGGAGTGTACAAGTGAGGGCAGAAGCTTTCTTT. V gene TRBV30 combines with J gene TRBJ1-1; D unclear. CDR1 is GTSNPN and CDR2 is SVGIG in the germline V gene (reference sequence). The CDR3 is 13 amino acids. Trimming pared 0 bases from V and 8 bases from J, leaving 13 bases between.

The chain carries TRBV21-1 and TRBJ2-7; the D call of TRBD1 is as the table states it, not checked on the DNA. TRBV21-1 counts as a pseudogene. This CDR3 region has 16 residues. CDR3 residues: CASSRNRTGPSYEQYF. Here the CDR3 DNA reads TGTGCCAGCAGCAGAAACAGGACAGGGCCCTCCTACGAGCAGTACTTC.

The chain joins TRBV19 to TRBJ1-2; D remains unclear. Germline V gene data show CDR1 as LNHDA and CDR2 as SQIVND (reference sequence). Trimming took off 4 bases at V and 7 bases at J, with 22 bases between the two ends. This CDR3 is built from 16 residues. The CDR3 here is CASSTPGEGIPTGYTF. The CDR3 DNA reads as TGTGCCAGTAGTACCCCGGGTGAGGGAATTCCGACTGGCTACACCTTC.

The chain couples TRBV19 to TRBJ1-1; 11 bases map to TRBD1. The V gene's germline CDR1 is LNHDA and CDR2 SQIVND (reference sequence). This CDR3 spans 14 amino acids. Trimming removed 5 bases from V and 4 bases from J; junction bases left unmatched: 3. CDR3 nucleotide sequence: TGTGCCAGTAGTCTAGGGACAGGGGGCACTGAAGCTTTCTTT. Protein: CASSLGTGGTEAFF.

Written as DNA, the CDR3 is TGTGCCAGCAGCGTAGCTGGGACAGGGACAAAAGCTTTCTTT. Translated, it gives CASSVAGTGTKAFF. The V and J genes are TRBV9 and TRBJ1-1; 9 positions agree with TRBD1. CDR1 is SGDLS and CDR2 is YYNGEE in the germline V gene. J was trimmed by 9 bases and V by 0 bases; bases with no gene match: 6. The CDR3 has 14 residues.

This sequence joins TRBV28 and TRBJ1-2, with D hard to call. This CDR3 contains 15 residues. The ends were cut back, 3 bases at V and 4 bases at J, with 15 bases in the middle. Germline values: CDR1 MDHEN, CDR2 SYDVKM. The CDR3 spells CASSLRAVYLYGYTF. CDR3 in DNA: TGTGCCAGCAGTTTGAGGGCAGTCTACCTCTATGGCTACACCTTC.

This clone appeared once. One end of the junction fails to match germline, which may point to a read error. V is TRBV18 and J is TRBJ2-2; 14 positions agree with TRBD2. Germline lookup yields CDR1 KGHSH and CDR2 LQKENI. The CDR3 contains 17 residues. CDR3 DNA: TGTGCCAGCACACCTGGGACTAGCGGGAGATTGGCCGGGGAGCTGTTTTTT. Its translation: CASTPGTSGRLAGELFF.

The chain uses TRBV3-1 (or the pseudogene TRBV3-2) and TRBJ1-1; D may be TRBD1 (5 bases). The CDR3 is made up of 14 amino acids. Germline V gene data show CDR1 as LGHDT and CDR2 as YNNKEL (reference sequence). V lost 3 bases, J lost 10 bases, and 18 bases lay in between. In DNA form, the CDR3 reads TGTGCCAGCAGCCACAAGGGGTTACCCCGGAGAGCTTTCTTT. It translates to CASSHKGLPRRAFF.

The rearrangement links TRBV29-1 to TRBJ2-7; 9 bases fit TRBD1. The CDR3 runs 14 residues. Germline lookup yields CDR1 SQVTM and CDR2 ANQGSEA. V was clipped by 5 bases and J by 1 base; unmatched bases: 6. CDR3 protein: CSVTRQGESYEQYF. In DNA, the CDR3 is TGCAGCGTTACCCGACAGGGGGAATCCTACGAGCAGTACTTC.

The chain couples TRBV20-1 to TRBJ1-1; a possible D gene is TRBD1 (5 bases). The CDR3 loop spans 13 amino acids. Trimming removed 3 bases from V and 2 bases from J, with 10 bases in between. Germline CDR1 and CDR2: DFQATT and SNEGSKA (reference sequence). This CDR3 is CSASWGHNTEAFF. CDR3 DNA sequence: TGCAGTGCTAGTTGGGGCCACAACACTGAAGCTTTCTTT.

The chain links TRBV7-9 to TRBJ2-1; 9 bases align to TRBD2. CDR1 and CDR2 from the germline V gene are SEHNR and FQNEAQ (reference sequence). The CDR3 is 16 amino acids. V lost 5 bases and J lost 9; bases outside the gene matches: 14. CDR3 sequence: CASSLSGRGVVPEQFF. In nucleotides, the CDR3 is TGTGCCAGCAGCCTTAGCGGGAGAGGAGTTGTCCCTGAGCAGTTCTTC.

This clone was picked up a small number of times. The genes are TRBV30 and TRBJ1-1; TRBD1 might be the D (5 bases). The V gene's germline CDR1 is GTSNPN and CDR2 SVGIG (reference sequence). Trimming cost V 1 base and J 5 bases, with 11 bases left between them. The CDR3 length is 13 residues. The DNA of the CDR3 is TGTGCCTGGAGTGGCAGGCGGGGGACTGAAGCTTTCTTT. Protein: CAWSGRRGTEAFF.

The rearrangement links TRBV5-8 to TRBJ2-7, with a weak D call TRBD2 (5 bases). V was pared by 0 bases and J by 0 bases, with 13 bases between. Germline-derived CDR1 and CDR2 are SGHTS and YDEGEE. The CDR3 has 16 residues. CDR3 nucleotide sequence: TGTGCCAGCAGCTTGGAACGGGGTAAGGGCTCCTACGAGCAGTACTTC. This encodes CASSLERGKGSYEQYF.

The chain has TRBV5-6 and TRBJ1-1; unclear D gene. The germline V gene encodes CDR1 SGHDT and CDR2 YYEEEE. Between the trimmed V and J ends, which lost 0 bases and 1 base, there was a span of 7 bases. The CDR3 has 14 residues. CDR3 region: CASSLGAPNTEAFF. CDR3 DNA sequence: TGTGCCAGCAGCTTGGGGGCCCCGAACACTGAAGCTTTCTTT.

The chain has TRBV19 and TRBJ2-4; 10 bases fit TRBD2. Trimming cost V 6 bases and J 3 bases; bases outside gene matches: 5. Germline V lookup: CDR1 LNHDA, CDR2 SQIVND (reference sequence). The length of the CDR3 is 15 residues. The CDR3 loop is CASRSGGEGKNIQYF. The CDR3 DNA reads as TGTGCCAGTAGAAGCGGGGGGGAAGGCAAAAACATTCAGTACTTC.

This chain uses TRBV21-1 with TRBJ1-2; the DNA was not used to check the table's D call, TRBD1. TRBV21-1 is tagged as a pseudogene. The CDR3 has 18 residues. This CDR3 is CASSRGDRKEVVNYGYTF. The CDR3 nucleotides are TGTGCCAGCAGTCGCGGGGACAGAAAGGAGGTGGTTAACTATGGCTACACCTTC.

The rearrangement uses TRBV27 and TRBJ2-2, with D tentatively TRBD1 (5 bases). With 6 bases removed from V and 4 bases from J, the gap between germline ends came to 12 bases. Germline CDR1 is MNHEY and CDR2 is SMNVEV (reference sequence). This CDR3 is built from 14 residues. CDR3 residues: CASRSQQATGELFF. In DNA, the CDR3 is TGTGCCAGCAGATCTCAACAGGCCACCGGGGAGCTGTTTTTT.

This clone came up once. The gene calls are TRBV27 and TRBJ2-7; 13 bases are shared with TRBD2. CDR1 and CDR2 (germline): MNHEY, SMNVEV (reference sequence). The CDR3 contains 15 residues. Trimming took 2 bases from V and 2 from J; bases not matched to a gene: 0. The CDR3 reads CASSLGTSGAYEQYF. CDR3 in DNA: TGTGCCAGCAGTTTAGGGACTAGCGGGGCCTACGAGCAGTACTTC.

V gene TRBV7-9 combines with J gene TRBJ2-5; TRBD1 matches 7 bases. J was trimmed by 3 bases and V by 2 bases; bases with no gene match: 3. From germline, CDR1 is SEHNR and CDR2 FQNEAQ (reference sequence). This CDR3 is 14 amino acids long. CDR3 DNA: TGTGCCAGCAGCTTAACGGGGACAGAAGAGACCCAGTACTTC. The encoded protein is CASSLTGTEETQYF.

This clone has just one count. The chain uses TRBV29-1 and TRBJ1-2; 7 nucleotides line up with TRBD1. Per germline, CDR1 SQVTM and CDR2 ANQGSEA. The trim removed 6 bases at V and 4 bases at J, leaving 2 bases unmatched. The CDR3 totals 11 residues. The chain's CDR3 is CSVAGGYGYTF. DNA for the CDR3: TGCAGCGTCGCAGGGGGCTATGGCTACACCTTC.

The rearrangement links TRBV6-5 to TRBJ2-2; 10 nucleotides agree with TRBD2. This CDR3 region has 16 residues. The J segment lost 7 bases and the V segment lost 2 bases, leaving 7 bases of the junction unmatched. Per the germline V gene, CDR1 is MNHEY and CDR2 is SVGAGI. CDR3 protein: CASSYPSGRTGGELFF. CDR3 nucleotides: TGTGCCAGCAGTTACCCTAGCGGGAGAACGGGCGGGGAGCTGTTTTTT.

This clone was recorded once. V is TRBV6-5 and J is TRBJ1-4, with TRBD1 identical over 8 bases. The V segment lost 2 bases and the J segment 8 bases; nucleotides outside the gene matches: 7. The V gene's germline CDR1 is MNHEY and CDR2 SVGAGI. The CDR3 is 15 amino acids. CDR3 in amino acids: CASSYGQGVGEKLFF. In DNA, the CDR3 is TGTGCCAGCAGTTACGGACAGGGAGTCGGGGAAAAACTGTTTTTT.

There are a few counts of this clone. The chain recombines TRBV6-5 with TRBJ2-7, with 12 positions matching TRBD2. With V trimmed by 10 bases and J by 0 bases, 4 bases remained unmatched. This CDR3 spans 14 amino acids. Germline CDR1 is MNHEY and CDR2 is SVGAGI. The CDR3 protein is CATRLAGVSYEQYF. CDR3 nucleotides: TGTGCCACCCGACTAGCGGGGGTCTCCTACGAGCAGTACTTC.